Following are 22 T cell receptor beta chains from one sample sequenced in a study of T-cell memory formation after mild COVID-19. One entry per CDR3 protein, called by TCRdb with MiXCR from the 5' RACE reads. Seen here are over 500,000 distinct CDR3 sequences, 15% to 20% observed once, and the top ten hold about 8.1%. Sequences were obtained from PBMCs or a T cell subset sorted from them (not recorded which). These receptors were collected from an adult woman who had mild COVID-19 (a few samples of this study predate the infection). Cell type and time point are not known.

This clonotype came up a few times. The V and J genes are TRBV27 and TRBJ2-5, with D perhaps TRBD1 (5 bases). The CDR3 sequence is 14 residues long. Trimming left V 6 bases short and J 9 bases short, with 20 bases between. CDR1 MNHEY and CDR2 SMNVEV come from the germline V gene (reference sequence). The CDR3 bases are TGTGCCAGCAGGCTGGGGCCGGGTAAGATGGCCCAGTACTTC. Translation gives CASRLGPGKMAQYF.

There are a few counts of this clonotype. This chain joins TRBV7-8 and TRBJ2-3; TRBD1 aligns across 10 bases. There are 14 residues in the CDR3. CDR1 is SGHVS and CDR2 is FQNEAQ in the germline V gene. Germline trimming cut 5 bases from V and 6 bases from J; bases unmatched to any gene: 5. CDR3 sequence: CASSKGTGADTQYF. CDR3 bases: TGTGCCAGCAGCAAGGGGACAGGGGCCGATACGCAGTATTTT.

V is TRBV20-1 and J is TRBJ1-1, with D perhaps matching TRBD1 (6 bases). Germline values: CDR1 DFQATT, CDR2 SNEGSKA (reference sequence). V was cut by 2 bases and J by 7 bases, with 11 bases left in between. This CDR3 is 12 amino acids long. In DNA form, the CDR3 reads TGCAGTGCTAGACAGGGGAGGAGTGAAGCTTTCTTT. Translating it yields CSARQGRSEAFF.

This rearrangement joins TRBV25-1 to TRBJ2-7; a weak D match, TRBD1 (5 bases). The CDR3 loop spans 17 amino acids. Looked up from germline, CDR1 is MGHDK and CDR2 is SYGVNS. The V gene lost 5 bases and the J gene lost 6 bases, with 26 bases spanning the gap. CDR3 nucleotides: TGTGCCAGCAGTCCTCAGGGTGACTCCCCACAAACGTCCGAGCAGTACTTC. Translating it yields CASSPQGDSPQTSEQYF.

Written as DNA, the CDR3 is TGTGCCAGCAGAGAGGGGACAGAGGGAGTGGCTGAAGCTTTCTTT. It specifies CASREGTEGVAEAFF. The chain carries TRBV5-4 and TRBJ1-1; 7 nucleotides agree with TRBD1. The germline V gene encodes CDR1 SGHNT and CDR2 YYREEE (reference sequence). CDR3 length: 15 residues. The J segment lost 6 bases and the V segment lost 5 bases, leaving 13 bases of the junction unmatched.

This chain joins TRBV12-3 or TRBV12-4 and TRBJ2-1; 8 bases match TRBD2. CDR3 size: 15 residues. The junction had 14 bases not matched to a gene; V was cut back by 7 bases and J by 9 bases. The CDR3 DNA sequence: TGTGCCAGCAACCCGACCGGAGCGGGAGCCATTGAGCAGTTCTTC. It yields the protein CASNPTGAGAIEQFF.

This clonotype showed up just a few times. The chain has TRBV7-9 and TRBJ2-3; 8 bases are shared with TRBD2. After removal of 4 bases from V and 4 bases from J, the junction contained 10 bases not matched to a gene. Germline loops: CDR1 SEHNR, CDR2 FQNEAQ (reference sequence). CDR3 size: 16 residues. The CDR3 bases are TGTGCCAGCAGCTCAATGCCGGGACTAGGCCCAGATACGCAGTATTTT. It codes for CASSSMPGLGPDTQYF.

The V and J genes are TRBV19 and TRBJ2-1, with 10 bases identical to TRBD1. The CDR3 covers 18 residues. Looked up from germline, CDR1 is LNHDA and CDR2 is SQIVND (reference sequence). After removal of 6 bases from V and 9 bases from J, the junction contained 20 bases not matched to a gene. CDR3 sequence: CASRPGQGTTGGGSEQFF. The CDR3 DNA follows: TGTGCCAGTAGACCGGGACAGGGGACCACTGGCGGGGGGTCTGAGCAGTTCTTC.

The chain employs TRBV4-3 and TRBJ2-1; the D gene is possibly TRBD1 (6 bases). The germline V gene has CDR1 LGHNA and CDR2 YSLEER. There are 20 residues in the CDR3. Deletions cut 0 bases from V and 0 bases from J, with 21 bases between. CDR3 amino acids: CASSQESTTGPLSSYNEQFF. CDR3 coding DNA: TGCGCCAGCAGCCAAGAATCGACAACAGGGCCTCTTAGCTCCTACAATGAGCAGTTCTTC.

This clonotype was seen more than once but under ten times. J is TRBJ1-1 and V is TRBV7-9; maybe TRBD1 (5 bases). CDR1 SEHNR and CDR2 FQNEAQ come from the germline V gene (reference sequence). With 4 bases removed from V and 10 bases from J, the gap between germline ends came to 25 bases. This CDR3 is 16 amino acids long. The CDR3 region is CASSSPSSTDSLGAFF. CDR3 nucleotide sequence: TGTGCCAGCAGCTCCCCTAGCTCGACAGACAGTTTGGGAGCTTTCTTT.

This chain links TRBV18 with TRBJ1-2; D is perhaps TRBD1 (6 bases). Germline CDR1 KGHSH, CDR2 LQKENI. The CDR3 has 12 residues. V dropped 1 base and J dropped 8 bases, with 8 bases sitting between them. DNA for the CDR3: TGTGCCAGCTCACCACAGGGGGTCGGCTACACCTTC. This encodes CASSPQGVGYTF.

This clonotype was found a few times. The chain joins TRBV7-9 to TRBJ2-2; D is ambiguous. Per the germline V gene, CDR1 is SEHNR and CDR2 is FQNEAQ (reference sequence). Trimming removed 4 bases at V and 1 base at J, with 16 bases between. There are 17 residues in the CDR3. The CDR3 loop is CASSWSSAVLNTGELFF. The CDR3 DNA reads TGTGCCAGCAGCTGGTCATCAGCCGTCTTGAACACCGGGGAGCTGTTTTTT.

This clonotype came up a few times. The chain links TRBV25-1 to TRBJ2-7, with 10 bases lining up with TRBD2. Germline values: CDR1 MGHDK, CDR2 SYGVNS. The CDR3 runs to 14 residues. V dropped 4 bases and J dropped 7; count of bases not matched to a gene: 7. CDR3 amino acids: CASSVAASGGEQYF. The CDR3 region has the DNA TGTGCCAGCAGTGTGGCGGCTAGCGGGGGTGAGCAGTACTTC.

This clonotype was counted only a few times. This rearrangement joins TRBV5-4 to TRBJ2-1; tentatively, D is TRBD1 or TRBD2 (5 bases each). There are 16 residues in the CDR3. Trimming left V 2 bases short and J 8 bases short, with 20 bases between. The V gene's germline CDR1 is SGHNT and CDR2 YYREEE (reference sequence). The DNA of the CDR3 is TGTGCCAGCAGCTTTAGTACGATCTCGGGGCCTGATGAGCAGTTCTTC. It specifies CASSFSTISGPDEQFF.

This clonotype was found many times. The chain carries TRBV7-9 and TRBJ2-6; D is unclear. The ends were cut back, 5 bases at V and 3 bases at J, with 8 bases in the middle. This CDR3 spans 14 amino acids. Germline V gene sequence: CDR1 SEHNR, CDR2 FQNEAQ (reference sequence). CDR3 residues: CASSASVGANVLTF. In nucleotides, the CDR3 is TGTGCCAGCAGCGCGAGTGTTGGGGCCAACGTCCTGACTTTC. Together with reference TRBV7-9 and TRBJ2-6, the CDR3 gives the full variable domain: DTGVSQNPRHKITKRGQNVTFRCDPISEHNRLYWYRQTLGQGPEFLTYFQNEAQLEKSRLLSDRFSAERPKGSFSTLEIQRTEQGDSAMYLCASSASVGANVLTFGAGSRLTVL.

This clonotype was detected a few times. The rearrangement uses TRBV2 and TRBJ2-7, with D possibly TRBD2 on 5 matching bases. The CDR3 loop spans 14 amino acids. Germline-derived CDR1 and CDR2 are SNHLY and FYNNEI. The V gene lost 0 bases and the J gene lost 0 bases, with 6 bases spanning the gap. This CDR3 is CASSEAGSSYEQYF. The CDR3 DNA follows: TGTGCCAGCAGTGAAGCAGGGAGCTCCTACGAGCAGTACTTC.

The chain employs TRBV20-1 and TRBJ1-1; D perhaps matches TRBD1 (6 bases). This CDR3 spans 12 amino acids. Looked up from germline, CDR1 is DFQATT and CDR2 is SNEGSKA (reference sequence). The V and J ends lost 4 bases and 1 base respectively, with 7 bases between them. The CDR3 DNA is TGCAGTGCTATACAGGGGAACACTGAAGCTTTCTTT. Protein: CSAIQGNTEAFF.

This clonotype has just a few counts. The V call is TRBV6-5, the J call TRBJ2-2, with D unclear. V dropped 1 base and J dropped 2 bases, with 8 bases sitting between them. The CDR3 runs to 15 residues. The germline CDR1 and CDR2 sequences are MNHEY and SVGAGI. The CDR3, as DNA: TGTGCCAGCAGTTACTTCGTTATTAACACCGGGGAGCTGTTTTTT. Its protein is CASSYFVINTGELFF.

This clonotype has a handful of counts. The V and J genes are TRBV7-2 and TRBJ1-2, with D uncertain. With 1 base removed from V and 3 bases from J, the gap between germline ends came to 6 bases. The CDR3 loop spans 13 amino acids. CDR1 is SGHTA and CDR2 is FQGNSA in the germline V gene. CDR3 in DNA: TGTGCCAGCAGCTTAGGCATGGACTATGGCTACACCTTC. Amino acids: CASSLGMDYGYTF. Based on the CDR3 plus reference TRBV7-2 and TRBJ1-2, the full variable domain is GAGVSQSPSNKVTEKGKDVELRCDPISGHTALYWYRQSLGQGLEFLIYFQGNSAPDKSGLPSDRFSAERTGGSVSTLTIQRTQQEDSAVYLCASSLGMDYGYTFGSGTRLTVV.

The sample holds a few counts of this clonotype. J is TRBJ1-1 and V is TRBV7-9, with D unclear. CDR3 length equals 14 residues. V was clipped by 8 bases and J by 0 bases, with 13 bases between them. The germline gives CDR1 SEHNR, CDR2 FQNEAQ (reference sequence). In nucleotides, the CDR3 is TGTGCCAGCCAGCGGACGATCATGAACACTGAAGCTTTCTTT. Amino acids: CASQRTIMNTEAFF.

The chain uses TRBV20-1 and TRBJ2-1; TRBD2 aligns across 13 bases. The germline CDR1 and CDR2 sequences are DFQATT and SNEGSKA (reference sequence). Trimming at V came to 3 bases and at J to 7 bases, leaving 12 bases not matched to a gene. CDR3 size: 17 residues. The chain's CDR3 is CSASELAGGPLRNEQFF. The CDR3 bases are TGCAGTGCTAGCGAACTAGCGGGAGGGCCTTTGCGGAATGAGCAGTTCTTC.

This clonotype was seen a few times. The rearrangement uses TRBV18 and TRBJ2-3; D not resolved. V lost 3 bases and J 11 bases, leaving 15 bases between the germline ends. Looked up from germline, CDR1 is KGHSH and CDR2 is LQKENI. The CDR3 runs 13 residues. This CDR3 reads CASSPETWREQYF. CDR3 bases: TGTGCCAGCTCACCCGAGACCTGGCGAGAGCAGTATTTT.